The next 14 T cell receptor beta chains were all read from a single sample in a study of cytomegalovirus exposure and HLA in healthy donors. PCR used 60 Vbeta primers and 13 Jbeta primers. The table came from immunoSEQ multiplex PCR; TCRdb's copy has only in-frame clones and leaves some out. In the table there are 150,000 to 200,000 clones, almost 85% of which are singletons. What was sequenced was PBMCs. The receptors originated from a woman aged 50 to 60 in good health and CMV-seronegative.

V is TRBV9 and J is TRBJ2-7, with 7 bases aligning to TRBD1. Trimming cost V 0 bases and J 5 bases; bases outside gene matches: 2. The CDR3 length is 13 residues. CDR1 is SGDLS and CDR2 is YYNGEE in the germline V gene. The chain's CDR3 is CASSVDRGHEQYF. DNA for the CDR3: TGTGCCAGCAGCGTAGACAGGGGCCACGAGCAGTACTTC.

The rearrangement links TRBV28 to TRBJ1-1; the match to TRBD1 covers 7 bases. CDR1 and CDR2 from the germline V gene are MDHEN and SYDVKM. V was clipped by 6 bases and J by 1 base; unmatched bases: 8. This CDR3 has 15 amino acids. Written as DNA, the CDR3 is TGTGCCAGCAGCTCGACGGGACAGAAGAACACTGAAGCTTTCTTT. Translated: CASSSTGQKNTEAFF.

The rearrangement links TRBV6-6 to TRBJ1-4; 7 bases line up with TRBD1. The CDR3 totals 15 residues. Germline V gene data show CDR1 as MNHNY and CDR2 as SVGAGI (reference sequence). Trimming took 7 bases from V and 4 from J; bases not matched to a gene: 9. CDR3 sequence: CASTQPGGSNEKLFF. The DNA for the CDR3 is TGTGCCAGCACCCAACCAGGGGGAAGTAATGAAAAACTGTTTTTT.

V usage is TRBV6-1 and J usage is TRBJ2-7; TRBD2 matches 14 bases. The CDR3 runs 15 residues. After removal of 6 bases from V and 6 bases from J, the junction contained 7 bases not matched to a gene. Germline values: CDR1 MNHNS, CDR2 SASEGT. In DNA form, the CDR3 reads TGTGCCAGCAGGGAGAAAGGACTAGCGGGGGGCGAGCAGTACTTC. Translation: CASREKGLAGGEQYF.

This clone came up a few times. The chain uses TRBV2 and TRBJ2-5; D may be TRBD1 (6 bases). The V gene lost 2 bases and the J gene lost 2 bases, with 12 bases spanning the gap. CDR1 and CDR2 from the germline V gene are SNHLY and FYNNEI. CDR3 length: 15 residues. The CDR3 is CASSELGAGQETQYF. Here the CDR3 DNA reads TGTGCCAGCAGTGAATTGGGGGCTGGGCAAGAGACCCAGTACTTC.

The genes are TRBV12-1 and TRBJ2-5; the table's D call, TRBD2, has no DNA check behind it. TRBV12-1 is recorded as a pseudogene. The CDR3 covers 13 residues. Here the CDR3 reads CASRGGPQETQYF. The CDR3 nucleotides are TGTGCCAGCCGGGGGGGGCCCCAAGAGACCCAGTACTTC.

The chain uses TRBV10-3 and TRBJ1-1; TRBD1 is a possible D gene (5 bases). The CDR3 totals 13 residues. The germline gives CDR1 ENHRY, CDR2 SYGVKD. V lost 4 bases and J 2 bases, leaving 8 bases between the germline ends. Here the CDR3 reads CAISAGTNTEAFF. CDR3 coding DNA: TGTGCCATCAGTGCCGGGACTAACACTGAAGCTTTCTTT.

This clone came up a few times. One end of the junction does not line up with germline, which may come from a read error. The chain uses TRBV10-3 and TRBJ2-3, with TRBD2 identical over 10 bases. The CDR3 covers 14 residues. CDR1 is ENHRY and CDR2 is SYGVKD in the germline V gene. The CDR3, as DNA: TGTGCCATCAGTGATCAGCTAGCGGGAGATCCGCAGTATTTT. Its protein product is CAISDQLAGDPQYF.

This clone has only one observation. The chain has TRBV9 and TRBJ1-2; 7 bases match TRBD1. The CDR3 contains 13 residues. J lost 14 bases, V lost 3 bases, and 13 bases had no gene match. CDR1 is SGDLS and CDR2 is YYNGEE in the germline V gene. The CDR3 protein is CASSAQGGPIFTF. CDR3 DNA: TGTGCCAGCAGCGCCCAGGGGGGCCCTATTTTTACCTTC.

The chain carries TRBV19 and TRBJ1-5; TRBD1 is a possible D gene (5 bases). The germline V gene has CDR1 LNHDA and CDR2 SQIVND (reference sequence). The ends were cut back, 3 bases at V and 6 bases at J, with 12 bases in the middle. This CDR3 comprises 14 residues. The CDR3 spells CASSIMAQGQPQHF. The CDR3 DNA follows: TGTGCCAGTAGTATTATGGCCCAGGGTCAGCCCCAGCATTTT.

The chain has TRBV18 and TRBJ2-3, with D perhaps matching TRBD2 (6 bases). The germline CDR1 and CDR2 sequences are KGHSH and LQKENI. V shed 4 bases and J shed 3 bases, with 14 bases lying between them. CDR3 length: 15 residues. Here the CDR3 DNA reads TGTGCCAGCTCACTGACGGGAGAGAGGACAGATACGCAGTATTTT. Residues: CASSLTGERTDTQYF.

J is TRBJ2-7 and V is TRBV19; D perhaps matches TRBD2 (6 bases). The CDR3 length is 18 residues. CDR1 is LNHDA and CDR2 is SQIVND in the germline V gene (reference sequence). V lost 4 bases, J lost 2 bases, and 24 bases lay in between. Here the CDR3 reads CASSKGPGSSAIPYEQYF. CDR3 bases: TGTGCCAGTAGTAAGGGGCCGGGTTCTAGCGCCATACCCTACGAGCAGTACTTC.

V usage is TRBV7-6 and J usage is TRBJ1-4, with TRBD1 identical over 8 bases. After removal of 5 bases from V and 8 bases from J, the junction contained 13 bases not matched to a gene. The germline gives CDR1 SGHVS, CDR2 FNYEAQ. This CDR3 has 16 amino acids. The CDR3 region is CASSPRSGQGIEKLFF. CDR3 coding DNA: TGTGCCAGCAGCCCACGTTCCGGACAGGGTATAGAAAAACTGTTTTTT.

The table lists this clone with a few counts. This chain connects TRBV19 to TRBJ2-7, with 10 bases matching TRBD2. Germline V gene lookup returns CDR1 LNHDA and CDR2 SQIVND (reference sequence). The CDR3 loop spans 16 amino acids. The V segment lost 3 bases and the J segment 1 base; nucleotides outside the gene matches: 6. CDR3 amino acids: CASSIRSGRVSYEQYF. CDR3 coding DNA: TGTGCCAGTAGTATTCGGAGCGGGAGGGTATCCTACGAGCAGTACTTC.